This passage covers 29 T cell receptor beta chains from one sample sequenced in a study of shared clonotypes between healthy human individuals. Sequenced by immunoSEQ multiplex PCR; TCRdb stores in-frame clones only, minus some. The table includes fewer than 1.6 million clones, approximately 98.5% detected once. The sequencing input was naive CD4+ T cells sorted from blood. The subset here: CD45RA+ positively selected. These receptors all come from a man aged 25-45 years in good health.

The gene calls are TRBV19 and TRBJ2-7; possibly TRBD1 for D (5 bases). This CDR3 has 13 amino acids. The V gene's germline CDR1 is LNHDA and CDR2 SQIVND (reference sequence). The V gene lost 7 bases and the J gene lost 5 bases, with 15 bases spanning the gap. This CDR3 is CASTKGQGNEQYF. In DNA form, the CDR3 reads TGTGCCAGTACCAAGGGGCAGGGAAACGAGCAGTACTTC.

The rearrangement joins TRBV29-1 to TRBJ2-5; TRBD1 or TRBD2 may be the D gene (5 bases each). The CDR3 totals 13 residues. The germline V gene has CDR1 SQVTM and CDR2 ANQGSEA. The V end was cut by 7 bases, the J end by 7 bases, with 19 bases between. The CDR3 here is CSDLPRDLGTQYF. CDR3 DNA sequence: TGCAGCGACCTCCCTCGGGACCTCGGGACCCAGTACTTC.

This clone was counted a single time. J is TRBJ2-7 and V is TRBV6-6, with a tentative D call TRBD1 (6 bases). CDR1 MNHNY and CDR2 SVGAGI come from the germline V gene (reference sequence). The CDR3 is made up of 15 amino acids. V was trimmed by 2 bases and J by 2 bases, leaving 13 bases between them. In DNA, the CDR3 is TGTGCCAGCAGTTACGGGCAGGGGATGACCTACGAGCAGTACTTC. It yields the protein CASSYGQGMTYEQYF.

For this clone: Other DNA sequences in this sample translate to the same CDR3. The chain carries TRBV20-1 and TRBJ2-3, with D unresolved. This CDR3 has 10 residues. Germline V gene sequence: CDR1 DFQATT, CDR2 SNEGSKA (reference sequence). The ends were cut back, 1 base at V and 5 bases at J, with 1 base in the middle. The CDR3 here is CSARVDTQYF. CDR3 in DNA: TGCAGTGCTAGAGTAGATACGCAGTATTTT.

This chain's CDR3 is CASSAGTGDKAFF. The CDR3 DNA is TGTGCCAGCAGTGCCGGGACAGGGGACAAAGCTTTCTTT. This chain joins TRBV2 and TRBJ1-1, with TRBD1 matching over 10 bases. This CDR3 region has 13 residues. Germline lookup yields CDR1 SNHLY and CDR2 FYNNEI. J lost 9 bases, V lost 4 bases, and 5 bases had no gene match.

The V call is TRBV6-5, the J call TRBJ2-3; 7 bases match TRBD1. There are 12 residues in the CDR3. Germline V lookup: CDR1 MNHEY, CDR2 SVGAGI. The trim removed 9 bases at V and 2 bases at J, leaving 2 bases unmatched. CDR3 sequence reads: CASGTVTDTQYF. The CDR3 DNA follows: TGTGCCAGTGGGACAGTCACAGATACGCAGTATTTT.

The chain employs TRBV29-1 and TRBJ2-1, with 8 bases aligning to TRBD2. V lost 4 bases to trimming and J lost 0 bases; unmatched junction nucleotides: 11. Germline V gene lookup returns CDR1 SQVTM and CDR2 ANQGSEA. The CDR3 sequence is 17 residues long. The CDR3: CSVVKASGWSSYNEQFF. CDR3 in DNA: TGCAGCGTTGTTAAGGCTAGCGGGTGGAGCTCCTACAATGAGCAGTTCTTC.

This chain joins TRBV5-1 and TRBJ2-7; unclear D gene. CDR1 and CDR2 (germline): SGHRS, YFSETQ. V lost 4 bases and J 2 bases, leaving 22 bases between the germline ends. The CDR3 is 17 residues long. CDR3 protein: CASSESLTVGAAYEQYF. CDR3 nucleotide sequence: TGCGCCAGCAGCGAATCCTTGACTGTTGGAGCAGCCTACGAGCAGTACTTC.

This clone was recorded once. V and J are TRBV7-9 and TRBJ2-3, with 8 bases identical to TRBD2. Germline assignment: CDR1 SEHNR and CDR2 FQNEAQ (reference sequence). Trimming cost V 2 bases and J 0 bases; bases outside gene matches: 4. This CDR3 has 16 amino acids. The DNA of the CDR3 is TGTGCCAGCAGCTTATCCAAGCGGGGGAGCACAGATACGCAGTATTTT. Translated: CASSLSKRGSTDTQYF.

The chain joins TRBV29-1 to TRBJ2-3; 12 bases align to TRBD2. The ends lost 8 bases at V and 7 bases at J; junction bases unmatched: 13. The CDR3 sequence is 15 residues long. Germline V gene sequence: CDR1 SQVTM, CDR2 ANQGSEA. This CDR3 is CSPIRLAGDKYTQYF. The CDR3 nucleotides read TGCAGCCCTATTCGACTAGCGGGAGATAAGTATACGCAGTATTTT.

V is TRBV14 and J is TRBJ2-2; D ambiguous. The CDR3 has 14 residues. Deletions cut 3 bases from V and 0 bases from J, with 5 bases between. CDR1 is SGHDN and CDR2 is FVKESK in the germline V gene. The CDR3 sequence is CASSHGANTGELFF. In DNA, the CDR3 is TGTGCCAGCAGCCACGGCGCGAACACCGGGGAGCTGTTTTTT.

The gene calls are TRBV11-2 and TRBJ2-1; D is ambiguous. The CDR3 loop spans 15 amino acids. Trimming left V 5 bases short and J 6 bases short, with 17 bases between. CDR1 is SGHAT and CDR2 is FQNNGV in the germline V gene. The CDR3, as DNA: TGTGCCAGCAGCCCCCTGACGGGCCCCTTCAATGAGCAGTTCTTC. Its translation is CASSPLTGPFNEQFF.

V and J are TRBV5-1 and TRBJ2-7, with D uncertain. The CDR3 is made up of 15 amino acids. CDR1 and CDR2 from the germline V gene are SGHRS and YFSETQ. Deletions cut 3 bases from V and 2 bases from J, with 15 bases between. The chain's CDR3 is CASSSSEVSPYEQYF. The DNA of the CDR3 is TGCGCCAGCAGCTCCTCAGAAGTTTCCCCCTACGAGCAGTACTTC.

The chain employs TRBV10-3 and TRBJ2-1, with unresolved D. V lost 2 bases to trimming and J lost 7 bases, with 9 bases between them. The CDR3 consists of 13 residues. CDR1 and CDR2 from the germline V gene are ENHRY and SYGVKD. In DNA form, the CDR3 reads TGTGCCATCAGTGAGCGCGAGGTTAATGAGCAGTTCTTC. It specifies CAISEREVNEQFF.

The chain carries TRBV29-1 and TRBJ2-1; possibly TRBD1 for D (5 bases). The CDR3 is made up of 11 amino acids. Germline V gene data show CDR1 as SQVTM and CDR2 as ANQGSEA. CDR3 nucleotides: TGCAGTGAGACAGAGAACAATGAGCAGTTCTTC. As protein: CSETENNEQFF.

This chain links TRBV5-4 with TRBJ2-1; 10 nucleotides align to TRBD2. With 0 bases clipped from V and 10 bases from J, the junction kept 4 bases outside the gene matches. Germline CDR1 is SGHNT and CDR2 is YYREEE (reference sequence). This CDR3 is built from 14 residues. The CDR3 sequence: CASSLELAGIEQFF. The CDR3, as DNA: TGTGCCAGCAGCTTGGAACTAGCGGGGATAGAGCAGTTCTTC.

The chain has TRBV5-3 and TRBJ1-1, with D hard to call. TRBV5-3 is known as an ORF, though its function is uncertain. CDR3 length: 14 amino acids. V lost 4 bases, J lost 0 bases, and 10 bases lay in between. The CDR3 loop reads CARSTNTVNTEAFF. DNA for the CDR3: TGTGCCAGAAGCACGAACACAGTGAACACTGAAGCTTTCTTT.

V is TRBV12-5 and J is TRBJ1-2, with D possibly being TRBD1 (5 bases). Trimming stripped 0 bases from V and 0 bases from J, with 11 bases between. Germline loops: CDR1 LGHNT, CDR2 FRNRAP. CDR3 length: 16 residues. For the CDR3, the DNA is TGTGCTAGTGGTTTGGTGGGGCCGAAAGCTAACTATGGCTACACCTTC. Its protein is CASGLVGPKANYGYTF.

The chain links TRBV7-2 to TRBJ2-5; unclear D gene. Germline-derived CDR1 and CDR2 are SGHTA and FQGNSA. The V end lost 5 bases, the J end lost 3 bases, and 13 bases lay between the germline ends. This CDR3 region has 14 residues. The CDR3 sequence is CASSKGRVEETQYF. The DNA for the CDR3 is TGTGCCAGCAGCAAGGGCCGCGTCGAAGAGACCCAGTACTTC.

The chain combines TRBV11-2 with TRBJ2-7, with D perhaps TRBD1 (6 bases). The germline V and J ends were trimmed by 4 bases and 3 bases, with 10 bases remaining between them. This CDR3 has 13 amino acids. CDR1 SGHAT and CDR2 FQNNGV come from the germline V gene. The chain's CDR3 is CASSYGQLYEQYF. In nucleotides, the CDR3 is TGTGCCAGCAGCTATGGACAGCTCTACGAGCAGTACTTC.

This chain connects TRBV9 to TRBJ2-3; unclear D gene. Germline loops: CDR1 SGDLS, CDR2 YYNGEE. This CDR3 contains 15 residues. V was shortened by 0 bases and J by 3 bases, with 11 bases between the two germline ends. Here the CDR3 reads CASSVDGRSTDTQYF. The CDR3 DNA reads TGTGCCAGCAGCGTAGATGGCAGATCGACAGATACGCAGTATTTT. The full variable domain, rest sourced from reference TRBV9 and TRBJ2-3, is DSGVTQTPKHLITATGQRVTLRCSPRSGDLSVYWYQQSLDQGLQFLIQYYNGEERAKGNILERFSAQQFPDLHSELNLSSLELGDSALYFCASSVDGRSTDTQYFGPGTRLTVL.

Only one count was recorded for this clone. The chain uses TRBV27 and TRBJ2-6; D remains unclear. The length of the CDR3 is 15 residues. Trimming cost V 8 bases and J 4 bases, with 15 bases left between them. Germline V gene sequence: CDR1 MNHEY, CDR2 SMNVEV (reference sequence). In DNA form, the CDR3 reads TGTGCCAGCTCTGGGAACTCTGGAGGGGCCAACGTCCTGACTTTC. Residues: CASSGNSGGANVLTF.

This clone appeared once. The CDR3 here is CASSPTLAGGYNEQFF. CDR3 sequence (DNA): TGTGCCAGCAGCCCGACCCTAGCGGGAGGTTACAATGAGCAGTTCTTC. This chain uses TRBV7-3 with TRBJ2-1; the match to TRBD2 covers 11 bases. CDR3 length: 16 amino acids. Losses at the gene ends were 5 bases for V and 4 bases for J; bases not matched to a gene: 7. Germline V gene data show CDR1 as SGHTA and CDR2 as FQGTGA.

The CDR3 nucleotides read TGTGCCAGCAGCCCACGGGGTTCGGTCGGGGAGCTGTTTTTT. This sequence encodes CASSPRGSVGELFF. The chain couples TRBV6-1 to TRBJ2-2; possible D gene TRBD2, 5 bases. The CDR3 covers 14 residues. Per germline, CDR1 MNHNS and CDR2 SASEGT. V shed 6 bases and J shed 7 bases, with 15 bases lying between them.

CDR3 in DNA: TGTGCCAGCAGTTTGAGGACAGGCACTAATGAAAAACTGTTTTTT. Translating it yields CASSLRTGTNEKLFF. The V call is TRBV28, the J call TRBJ1-4; TRBD1 agrees at 7 bases. Germline V gives CDR1 MDHEN, CDR2 SYDVKM. The CDR3 extends over 15 amino acids. V shed 3 bases and J 2 bases; nucleotides not matched to a gene: 3. The variable domain in full, with the rest retrieved from reference TRBV28 and TRBJ1-4, is DVKVTQSSRYLVKRTGEKVFLECVQDMDHENMFWYRQDPGLGLRLIYFSYDVKMKEKGDIPEGYSVSREKKERFSLILESASTNQTSMYLCASSLRTGTNEKLFFGSGTQLSVL.

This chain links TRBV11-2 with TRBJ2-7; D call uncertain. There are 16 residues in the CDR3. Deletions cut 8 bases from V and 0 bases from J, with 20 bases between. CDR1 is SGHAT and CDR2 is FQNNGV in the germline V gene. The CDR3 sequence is CASRPFKGPSSYEQYF. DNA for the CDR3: TGTGCCAGCCGCCCCTTTAAGGGCCCTAGCTCCTACGAGCAGTACTTC.

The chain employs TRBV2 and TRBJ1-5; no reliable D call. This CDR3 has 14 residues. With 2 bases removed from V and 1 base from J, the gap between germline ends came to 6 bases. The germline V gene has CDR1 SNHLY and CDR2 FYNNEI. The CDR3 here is CASSEHRSNQPQHF. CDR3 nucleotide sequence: TGTGCCAGCAGTGAACATAGGAGCAATCAGCCCCAGCATTTT.

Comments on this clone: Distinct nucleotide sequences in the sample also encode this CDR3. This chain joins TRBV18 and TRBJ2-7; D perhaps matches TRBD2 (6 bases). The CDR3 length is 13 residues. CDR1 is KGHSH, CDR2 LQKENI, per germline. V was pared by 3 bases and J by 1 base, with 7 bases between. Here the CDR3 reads CASSPGGSYEQYF. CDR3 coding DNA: TGTGCCAGCTCACCGGGAGGATCCTACGAGCAGTACTTC.

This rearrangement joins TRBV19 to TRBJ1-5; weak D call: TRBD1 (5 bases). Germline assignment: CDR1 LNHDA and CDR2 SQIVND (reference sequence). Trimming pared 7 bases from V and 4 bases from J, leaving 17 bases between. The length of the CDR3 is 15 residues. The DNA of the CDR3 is TGTGCCAGTACAATACGACAGACGTCAAATCAGCCCCAGCATTTT. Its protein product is CASTIRQTSNQPQHF.